The rows below give T cell receptor beta chains drawn from one sample of a study of blood T cell repertoires in COVID-19. Produced via immunoSEQ multiplex PCR; TCRdb's table is partial and in-frame only. Altogether more than 300,000 clones are present, 70% to 90% being singletons, with the ten largest covering approximately 1.8%. The sample taken for sequencing was peripheral blood. The origin of the receptors is a woman between 25 and 40 years old with COVID-19, enrolled during active disease. Each CDR3 is given without its conserved first and last residue.

J | V | CDR3
TRBJ1-3 | TRBV7-9 | ASSPLRHSSPGNTIY
TRBJ2-1 | TRBV6-5 | ASTRGLADYNEQF
TRBJ2-6 | TRBV7-6 | ASSQITGANVLT
TRBJ2-3 | TRBV4-2 | ASSPRWSSGTDTQY
TRBJ2-3 | TRBV5-8 | ASSLGDREPFTDTQY
TRBJ2-2 | TRBV2 | ASRGQVDTGELF
TRBJ2-1 | TRBV5-6 | ASSQSVGGAYNEQF
TRBJ2-6 | TRBV4-2 | ASSPNQNRDFLSGANVLT
TRBJ2-2 | TRBV28 | ASSLSGAGGELF
TRBJ1-3 | TRBV6-5 | ASSSVSGNTIY
TRBJ1-2 | TRBV18 | ASFMRTGDYGYT
TRBJ2-4 | TRBV12-3/TRBV12-4 | ASSWGESIQY
TRBJ1-2 | TRBV5-6 | ASSYNDYGYT
TRBJ1-5 | TRBV6-5 | ASSTGQNNQPQH
TRBJ1-2 | TRBV19 | ASRRGGNYGYT
TRBJ1-2 | TRBV5-4 | ASSLSYDRGRGGGYT
TRBJ2-7 | TRBV5-1 | ASSSRDREEQY
TRBJ1-1 | TRBV9 | ASSAGTGGTEAF
TRBJ2-1 | TRBV28 | ASEPDRAGKGEQF
TRBJ2-7 | TRBV9 | ASSVGGRGFFYEQY
TRBJ2-7 | TRBV29-1 | SVRSESYEQY
TRBJ1-6 | TRBV27 | ASTLDWPGPLH
TRBJ1-2 | TRBV29-1 | SVPKPWSGYT
TRBJ2-7 | TRBV11-2 | ASNGGPKLYEQY
TRBJ2-1 | TRBV3-1/TRBV3-2 | ASSRAGDIEQF
TRBJ1-5 | TRBV2 | ASSDPTGGLAQPQH
TRBJ2-2 | TRBV7-7 | ASSSKRQGRDTGELF
TRBJ2-3 | TRBV12-3/TRBV12-4 | ASSPRGTDTQY
TRBJ2-3 | TRBV7-2 | ASSLPGGPSLTDTQY
TRBJ2-7 | TRBV4-3 | ASSPGTRGYEQY
TRBJ2-7 | TRBV19 | ASRVPGVGEQY
TRBJ2-2 | TRBV10-3 | AISALGELF
TRBJ1-2 | TRBV29-1 | SVSNPDGYT
TRBJ1-2 | TRBV6-5 | ASGVDRLGNYGYT
TRBJ1-3 | TRBV28 | ASRVRGTGNTIY
TRBJ2-5 | TRBV10-2 | ASSPSGGPQETQY
TRBJ2-7 | TRBV4-3 | ASSQVGTGTDHEQY
TRBJ1-5 | TRBV21-1 | ASSEQGQGQPQH
TRBJ1-5 | TRBV6-5 | ASSFTGTGEQPQH
TRBJ1-2 | TRBV6-5 | ASSYGGENYGYT
TRBJ1-3 | TRBV11-3 | ASSFSTGYGNTIY
TRBJ1-6 | TRBV2 | ASEATPNSPLH
TRBJ1-5 | TRBV6-1 | ASSEADGTGNQPQH